The clone carrying this T cell receptor beta chain was observed a handful of times. Its specificity is unknown. The V segment lost 5 bases and the J segment 5 bases; nucleotides outside the gene matches: 11. The CDR3 extends over 17 amino acids. Germline CDR1 is SGHAT and CDR2 is FQDESV (reference sequence). This sample stems from a study of T-cell reconstitution after alpha-beta-depleted transplantation in children. For TCRbeta, the library was prepared with unique molecular identifiers. TCRdb redid the calling of the PCR reads with MiXCR, one entry per CDR3 protein. The table has 500,000 to 750,000 distinct CDR3 sequences, 20% to 30% seen once. Findings and limits, study-wide: Among T cells one year after transplant, newly produced cells accounted for most counts and diversity. Several hundred graft clones that had expanded were reportedly the source of alpha-beta T cells about two months after transplant.

The rearrangement joins TRBV11-1 to TRBJ2-3, with 12 bases aligning to TRBD2. The clonotype originates from a boy in the first two years of life with Wiskott-Aldrich syndrome, due to receive a stem cell transplant. The sample in question was PBMCs, obtained before TCRalphabeta/CD19-depleted stem cell transplant. The CDR3 protein is CASSLSSGRADKDTQYF. CDR3 sequence (DNA): TGTGCCAGCAGCCTCTCTAGCGGGAGGGCCGATAAAGATACGCAGTATTTT.